The next 18 T cell receptor beta chains were all read from a single sample in a study of post-analysis software for immune sequencing data. Unique molecular identifiers were carried by the TCR beta cDNA libraries. TCRdb independently ran MiXCR on the PCR reads; one entry per CDR3 protein. The sample includes 750,000 to 950,000 distinct CDR3 sequences, more than 45% of them seen just once. Findings of the study overall: Controls showed lower frequencies than patients for 4 or 5 TRBV segments, and TRBV5-6, TRBV5-1 and TRBV20-1 were among these.

Their recognized antigens are unknown. The sequenced material came from blood. The receptors here all came from a girl aged 5 to 17 with multiple sclerosis.

The chain is built from TRBV29-1 and TRBJ2-7, with TRBD2 identical over 11 bases. The CDR3 covers 16 residues. Per germline, CDR1 SQVTM and CDR2 ANQGSEA. Trimming cost V 5 bases and J 1 base; bases outside gene matches: 10. CDR3 coding DNA: TGCAGCGTTTCGGGACTAGCGGAGCAGGGTTCCTACGAGCAGTACTTC. As protein: CSVSGLAEQGSYEQYF.

The rearrangement links TRBV7-2 to TRBJ2-5; 7 nucleotides align to TRBD2. The CDR3 spans 13 residues. Germline CDR1 is SGHTA and CDR2 is FQGNSA. Germline trimming cut 3 bases from V and 7 bases from J; bases unmatched to any gene: 5. CDR3: CASSFPGRGTQYF. The CDR3 coding sequence is TGTGCCAGCAGCTTTCCAGGGAGGGGGACCCAGTACTTC.

J is TRBJ1-5 and V is TRBV11-2; 9 bases fit TRBD1. The germline gives CDR1 SGHAT, CDR2 FQNNGV. This CDR3 has 17 amino acids. V was pared by 1 base and J by 2 bases, with 6 bases of the junction left unmatched. As DNA, the CDR3 is TGTGCCAGCAGCTTAGCCACAGGGGGCGCGGGCAATCAGCCCCAGCATTTT. This translates into CASSLATGGAGNQPQHF.

V gene TRBV7-9 combines with J gene TRBJ1-2; maybe TRBD1 (5 bases). V dropped 4 bases and J dropped 11 bases, with 26 bases sitting between them. Germline V gene lookup returns CDR1 SEHNR and CDR2 FQNEAQ (reference sequence). The CDR3 runs to 16 residues. The CDR3 region has the DNA TGTGCCAGCAGCTCACTACCCAGGGTAGGCGTTAACCGGTACACCTTC. Its translation: CASSSLPRVGVNRYTF.

V gene TRBV4-2 combines with J gene TRBJ1-1; TRBD1 aligns across 7 bases. The ends lost 4 bases at V and 0 bases at J; junction bases unmatched: 8. The CDR3 covers 16 residues. CDR1 LGHNA and CDR2 YNFKEQ come from the germline V gene. The CDR3 loop is CASSPRRGQMNTEAFF. CDR3 coding DNA: TGTGCCAGCAGCCCCCGGAGGGGGCAGATGAACACTGAAGCTTTCTTT.

The CDR3 DNA reads TGTGCCACTTGTGCAGGGATGGGTCATTACGAGCAGTACTTC. Translated, it gives CATCAGMGHYEQYF. The gene calls are TRBV2 and TRBJ2-7, with a tentative D call TRBD1 (5 bases). With 10 bases removed from V and 4 bases from J, the gap between germline ends came to 20 bases. Germline assignment: CDR1 SNHLY and CDR2 FYNNEI. The CDR3 is 14 amino acids.

This chain joins TRBV2 and TRBJ2-1; no clear D. The CDR3 spans 14 residues. Germline loops: CDR1 SNHLY, CDR2 FYNNEI. Trimming pared 3 bases from V and 8 bases from J, leaving 14 bases between. As DNA, the CDR3 is TGTGCCAGCAGTGAGACCCCGGCGGTCGATGAGCAGTTCTTC. This sequence encodes CASSETPAVDEQFF.

The chain recombines TRBV25-1 with TRBJ2-3; 9 bases are a match to TRBD2. Per the germline V gene, CDR1 is MGHDK and CDR2 is SYGVNS. The CDR3 runs to 14 residues. Trimming took 6 bases from V and 5 from J; bases not matched to a gene: 6. For the CDR3, the DNA is TGTGCCAGCAGCCTAGCGGGATCCGGAGATACGCAGTATTTT. Residues: CASSLAGSGDTQYF.

A note on this clonotype: No conserved phenylalanine or tryptophan ends this CDR3, so it is likely a read error. The gene calls are TRBV27 and TRBJ2-4; 9 bases agree with TRBD1. V trimming: 6 bases; J trimming: 12 bases; junction bases outside the gene matches: 3. Germline V gene data show CDR1 as MNHEY and CDR2 as SMNVEV (reference sequence). The CDR3 consists of 11 residues. Written as DNA, the CDR3 is TGTGCCAGCAGGGGGACAGGGCATCAGTACGTC. It is translated as CASRGTGHQYV.

The rearrangement uses TRBV11-2 and TRBJ2-7; TRBD2 agrees at 7 bases. The germline V gene has CDR1 SGHAT and CDR2 FQNNGV. This CDR3 contains 16 residues. With 4 bases clipped from V and 0 bases from J, the junction kept 9 bases outside the gene matches. In nucleotides, the CDR3 is TGTGCCAGCAGCTCCGTCCTAGCGGAATACTCCTACGAGCAGTACTTC. Protein: CASSSVLAEYSYEQYF. The complete variable domain, with remaining parts taken from reference TRBV11-2 and TRBJ2-7, reads EAGVAQSPRYKIIEKRQSVAFWCNPISGHATLYWYQQILGQGPKLLIQFQNNGVVDDSQLPKDRFSAERLKGVDSTLKIQPAKLEDSAVYLCASSSVLAEYSYEQYFGPGTRLTVT.

The rearrangement links TRBV6-2 or TRBV6-3 to TRBJ2-1; unclear D gene. The germline V gene has CDR1 MNHEY and CDR2 SVGEGT. The CDR3 totals 11 residues. Trimming removed 6 bases from V and 10 bases from J, with 10 bases in between. The CDR3 region is CASSPRYEQFF. CDR3 in DNA: TGTGCCAGCAGCCCCCGTTACGAGCAGTTCTTC.

This clonotype was observed a handful of times. V usage is TRBV5-6 and J usage is TRBJ2-6; 8 positions agree with TRBD1. Germline CDR1 is SGHDT and CDR2 is YYEEEE. CDR3 length: 17 amino acids. The J segment lost 3 bases and the V segment lost 3 bases, leaving 8 bases of the junction unmatched. Written as DNA, the CDR3 is TGTGCCAGCAGCTCTGGGACAGGCCCTCTTGGGGCCAACGTCCTGACTTTC. Protein sequence: CASSSGTGPLGANVLTF.

The V gene is TRBV25-1, the J gene TRBJ2-5; the D is unclear. This CDR3 has 13 residues. Germline V gene lookup returns CDR1 MGHDK and CDR2 SYGVNS. The V end lost 6 bases, the J end lost 0 bases, and 8 bases lay between the germline ends. The CDR3 DNA reads TGTGCCAGCAGGAGGCGAAACCAAGAGACCCAGTACTTC. Protein: CASRRRNQETQYF.

This chain connects TRBV20-1 to TRBJ2-7; D perhaps matches TRBD2 (5 bases). Per the germline V gene, CDR1 is DFQATT and CDR2 is SNEGSKA (reference sequence). Trimming took 3 bases from V and 2 from J, leaving 20 bases between them. CDR3 size: 16 residues. As DNA, the CDR3 is TGCAGTGCTAGCGCCCTGGGGAGTCTCAGTCCCTACGAGCAGTACTTC. This gives the protein CSASALGSLSPYEQYF.

On this clonotype: It is unclear where the CDR3 begins or ends on the DNA, so no DNA is shown, and the CDR3 is as TCRdb lists it. The chain uses TRBV29-1 and TRBJ1-4; TRBD1 was called by the table and not checked on the DNA. The V gene's germline CDR1 is SQVTM and CDR2 ANQGSEA. The CDR3 adds up to 23 amino acids, both ends counted. CDR3: CSVEEDSNYEQYFGPGSNEKLFF.

This chain connects TRBV20-1 to TRBJ2-4; D remains unclear. This CDR3 region has 15 residues. Trimming removed 0 bases at V and 2 bases at J, with 11 bases between. Germline CDR1 is DFQATT and CDR2 is SNEGSKA (reference sequence). The CDR3 coding sequence is TGCAGTGCTAGAGAGGATGACACCCCCAAAAACATTCAGTACTTC. Translation gives CSAREDDTPKNIQYF.

V gene TRBV7-9 combines with J gene TRBJ2-1; 13 bases match TRBD2. The CDR3 has 19 residues. Per the germline V gene, CDR1 is SEHNR and CDR2 is FQNEAQ (reference sequence). The ends lost 5 bases at V and 4 bases at J; junction bases unmatched: 14. This CDR3 reads CASSLPTSGRTGRYNEQFF. The CDR3 region has the DNA TGTGCCAGCAGCCTTCCGACTAGCGGGAGGACTGGGAGGTACAATGAGCAGTTCTTC.

In this sample, this clonotype turned up a few times. The CDR3 loop reads CASSFFRSTDTQYF. As DNA, the CDR3 is TGTGCCAGCAGCTTCTTTAGAAGCACAGATACGCAGTATTTT. This rearrangement joins TRBV5-5 to TRBJ2-3, with D unresolved. Trimming took 2 bases from V and 0 from J, leaving 7 bases between them. This CDR3 region has 14 residues. CDR1 is SGHKS, CDR2 YYEKEE, per germline (reference sequence).